This is a list of T cell receptor beta chains from one sample in a study of CD4 T cells in relation to SARS-CoV-2 and coronaviruses. Sequencing was performed with immunoSEQ multiplex PCR; in TCRdb, only in-frame clones are kept and a portion is missing. The sample lists around 70,000 clones, about nine tenths seen once, with about 1.6% in the top ten. Sequencing used memory CD4+ T cells from PBMCs. These receptors came from a human donor in good health. Each CDR3 is given with its conserved first and last residue. Each record gives: V gene, clone size, D gene, J gene, CDR3 length, CDR3 DNA, CDR3 protein. D genes are given only for firm matches. Size tells how often a clone was seen (once, few, many) or the class of an expanded clone, and some rows leave it out.

V gene: TRBV29-1; clone size: NA; D gene: NA; J gene: TRBJ1-2; CDR3 length: 13; CDR3 DNA: TGCAGCGTGACCGGGGGGCTGGGCTATGGCTACACCTTC; CDR3 protein: CSVTGGLGYGYTF
V gene: TRBV2; clone size: NA; D gene: NA; J gene: TRBJ1-5; CDR3 length: 14; CDR3 DNA: TGTGCCAGCAGTGCCCCACTTGCAGGGGATCCCCAGCATTTT; CDR3 protein: CASSAPLAGDPQHF
V gene: TRBV5-4; clone size: NA; D gene: NA; J gene: TRBJ2-5; CDR3 length: 14; CDR3 DNA: TGTGCCAGCAGCTTGGTCAGGGGCCAAGAGACCCAGTACTTC; CDR3 protein: CASSLVRGQETQYF
V gene: TRBV27; clone size: NA; D gene: TRBD2; J gene: TRBJ2-6; CDR3 length: 16; CDR3 DNA: TGTGCCAGCAGCCTCATCGGGGGGAGGAGGGCCAACGTCCTGACTTTC; CDR3 protein: CASSLIGGRRANVLTF
V gene: TRBV10-3; clone size: NA; D gene: NA; J gene: TRBJ1-1; CDR3 length: 15; CDR3 DNA: TGTGCCATCAGTGAGTCTAATAGTTTAGACACTGAAGCTTTCTTT; CDR3 protein: CAISESNSLDTEAFF
V gene: TRBV24-1; clone size: NA; D gene: TRBD2; J gene: TRBJ2-1; CDR3 length: 15; CDR3 DNA: TGTGCCACCAGTGCTCCAGGACTAGCGGGGAATGAGCAGTTCTTC; CDR3 protein: CATSAPGLAGNEQFF
V gene: TRBV19; clone size: NA; D gene: TRBD1; J gene: TRBJ2-2; CDR3 length: 16; CDR3 DNA: TGTGCCAGTAGTCCTCTACAGGGGGCGAAGGCCGGGGAGCTGTTTTTT; CDR3 protein: CASSPLQGAKAGELFF
V gene: TRBV19; clone size: NA; D gene: NA; J gene: TRBJ1-5; CDR3 length: 14; CDR3 DNA: TGTGCCAGTAGTATAAAGAGAAGCAATCAGCCCCAGCATTTT; CDR3 protein: CASSIKRSNQPQHF
V gene: TRBV20-1; clone size: NA; D gene: TRBD1; J gene: TRBJ1-1; CDR3 length: 11; CDR3 DNA: TGCAGTGCCGGAAGGGGGCGAGAAGCTTTCTTT; CDR3 protein: CSAGRGREAFF
V gene: TRBV4-3; clone size: once; D gene: NA; J gene: TRBJ2-7; CDR3 length: 15; CDR3 DNA: TGCGCCAGCAGCCAAAAAATCGGGGGTTCCTACGAGCAGTACTTC; CDR3 protein: CASSQKIGGSYEQYF
V gene: TRBV7-2; clone size: NA; D gene: TRBD2; J gene: TRBJ2-1; CDR3 length: 15; CDR3 DNA: TGTGCCAGCAGCTATACTAGCGGGGGATACAATGAGCAGTTCTTC; CDR3 protein: CASSYTSGGYNEQFF
V gene: TRBV29-1; clone size: NA; D gene: TRBD1; J gene: TRBJ2-2; CDR3 length: 14; CDR3 DNA: TGCAGCGCCCGACAGGGTCCGAACACCGGGGAGCTGTTTTTT; CDR3 protein: CSARQGPNTGELFF
V gene: TRBV3-1/TRBV3-2; clone size: NA; D gene: NA; J gene: TRBJ1-3; CDR3 length: 15; CDR3 DNA: TGTGCCAGCAGCCAAGGAGGGGTGAACGGAAACACCATATATTTT; CDR3 protein: CASSQGGVNGNTIYF
V gene: TRBV10-3; clone size: NA; D gene: NA; J gene: TRBJ2-3; CDR3 length: 15; CDR3 DNA: TGTGCCATCAGTGGGGTGGGCGAAAGCACAGATACGCAGTATTTT; CDR3 protein: CAISGVGESTDTQYF
V gene: TRBV9; clone size: few; D gene: TRBD2; J gene: TRBJ2-7; CDR3 length: 15; CDR3 DNA: TGTGCCAGCAGCGTATTTACTAGCGGGAGCGACGAGCAGTACTTC; CDR3 protein: CASSVFTSGSDEQYF
V gene: TRBV18; clone size: NA; D gene: NA; J gene: TRBJ2-1; CDR3 length: 16; CDR3 DNA: TGTGCCAGCTCACCACTCAACGCGCGGGTAAGGAATGAGCAGTTCTTC; CDR3 protein: CASSPLNARVRNEQFF
V gene: TRBV2; clone size: few; D gene: NA; J gene: TRBJ1-2; CDR3 length: 12; CDR3 DNA: TGTGCCAGCAGCCGGGAAAGCTATGGCTACACCTTC; CDR3 protein: CASSRESYGYTF
V gene: TRBV7-8; clone size: once; D gene: TRBD2; J gene: TRBJ2-1; CDR3 length: 18; CDR3 DNA: TGTGCCAGCAGCCCTCGGACTAGCGGGAGCTTCCCCTACAATGAGCAGTTCTTC; CDR3 protein: CASSPRTSGSFPYNEQFF
V gene: TRBV7-9; clone size: NA; D gene: NA; J gene: TRBJ2-7; CDR3 length: 16; CDR3 DNA: TGTGCCAGCAGCCACGACGGAGGGGGATGGATCTACGAGCAGTACTTC; CDR3 protein: CASSHDGGGWIYEQYF